This TCR beta chain was recorded in a study of T cells after yellow fever vaccination. Overall study: Preparation of the low-cell-number fractions used SMART-Seq v4 Ultra Low Input.

CDR3 length: 14 amino acids. Germline V gene lookup returns CDR1 SGHRS and CDR2 YFSETQ. Trimming pared 6 bases from V and 4 bases from J, leaving 16 bases between. One entry per CDR3 protein results from TCRdb running MiXCR on the 5' RACE reads. The sample gives 150,000 to 200,000 distinct CDR3 sequences, 9.5% to 11% of which show up once; less than 40% is in the top ten. This clonotype was observed at least ten times. Its matching antigen is unknown. General observations from the study: Most clones from primary vaccination resurfaced after the booster (around 95% CD4, 75% to 90% CD8).

Sequenced here: CD8+ T cells sorted from PBMCs, sampled 15 days after the yellow fever booster vaccination. This TCR came from a man aged 18 to 35 who received the YFV17D yellow fever vaccine. This chain links TRBV5-1 with TRBJ1-2, with a possible D match to TRBD1 (5 bases). The CDR3 reads CASTDSHLGYGYTF. In DNA, the CDR3 is TGCGCCAGCACTGACAGCCACCTCGGCTATGGCTACACCTTC.